This T cell receptor (beta chain) was sequenced for a study of identical twins. Whole-study findings and limits: For zero-insertion analyses, partial confounding could come from invariant MAIT and iNKT cells. Carriage of fewer insertions was seen in abundant cord blood beta clonotypes, whereas memory repertoires showed none.

With respect to this clonotype: The antigen is not known.

Each CDR3 protein is one row after TCRdb ran MiXCR on the 5' RACE reads. The data contain around 1.7 million distinct CDR3 sequences, about 32% of them singletons. This TCR was sampled from a newborn girl in good health. The sequenced material came from cord blood.

This CDR3 reads CATSDLPRDRTYEQYF. The CDR3 nucleotides are TGTGCCACCAGTGATTTGCCCCGGGACAGGACCTACGAGCAGTACTTC. This rearrangement joins TRBV24-1 to TRBJ2-4, with 8 bases matching TRBD1. The end of the DNA aligns better with TRBJ2-7, so the J call may be wrong. The CDR3 totals 16 residues. The germline V gene encodes CDR1 KGHDR and CDR2 SFDVKD.